These 20 T cell receptor beta chains were all obtained from the same sample, sequenced in a study of T cell clonotyping in hematopoietic cell transplantation. Only in-frame clones appear in the TCRdb table, and some are missing; sequencing was by immunoSEQ multiplex PCR. Of about 15,000 clones in the sample, about 94% were seen once. The source material was PBMCs, sampled 30 days after allogeneic stem cell transplant. The origin of the receptors is a male patient between 55 and 70 years old who had an allogeneic stem cell transplant from an unrelated donor, so the T cells may come from the graft donor. Some clones in this sample may be carry-over from other donors' samples.

The gene calls are TRBV6-5 and TRBJ2-5; the match to TRBD2 covers 11 bases. This CDR3 has 15 amino acids. Germline lookup yields CDR1 MNHEY and CDR2 SVGAGI. V was clipped by 5 bases and J by 3 bases; unmatched bases: 5. The CDR3 sequence is CASSRGTSGKETQYF. DNA for the CDR3: TGTGCCAGCAGTCGCGGGACTAGCGGAAAAGAGACCCAGTACTTC.

This chain links TRBV30 with TRBJ1-2, with D possibly TRBD1 on 5 matching bases. Germline CDR1 reads GTSNPN; CDR2 reads SVGIG (reference sequence). Trimming left V 2 bases short and J 8 bases short, with 12 bases between. CDR3 length: 12 amino acids. The CDR3 loop is CAWSLIGAGYTF. The CDR3 coding sequence is TGTGCCTGGAGTTTAATCGGGGCGGGCTACACCTTC. Full variable domain (remainder filled in from reference TRBV30 and TRBJ1-2): SQTIHQWPATLVQPVGSPLSLECTVEGTSNPNLYWYRQAAGRGLQLLFYSVGIGQISSEVPQNLSASRPQDRQFILSSKKLLLSDSGFYLCAWSLIGAGYTFGSGTRLTVV.

Regarding this clone: Other DNA sequences in the sample encode the same CDR3. The genes are TRBV5-1 and TRBJ1-1; 9 nucleotides match TRBD1. Germline V gene sequence: CDR1 SGHRS, CDR2 YFSETQ. Trimming took 4 bases from V and 2 from J; bases not matched to a gene: 3. The CDR3 length is 14 residues. The CDR3: CASSTGQGNTEAFF. As DNA, the CDR3 is TGCGCCAGCAGCACGGGACAGGGAAACACTGAAGCTTTCTTT.

The chain uses TRBV27 and TRBJ2-7; 9 nucleotides match TRBD1. The CDR3 consists of 13 residues. After removal of 5 bases from V and 3 bases from J, the junction contained 2 bases not matched to a gene. Germline V lookup: CDR1 MNHEY, CDR2 SMNVEV (reference sequence). DNA of the CDR3: TGTGCCAGCAGTGTGGACAGGGGCTACGAGCAGTACTTC. It translates to CASSVDRGYEQYF.

This chain links TRBV10-3 with TRBJ2-7, with 13 positions matching TRBD2. In germline, CDR1 is ENHRY, CDR2 SYGVKD. The CDR3 totals 14 residues. V was pared by 7 bases and J by 6 bases, with 6 bases of the junction left unmatched. CDR3 region: CAINPGLAGPEQYF. DNA of the CDR3: TGTGCCATCAATCCGGGACTAGCGGGACCCGAGCAGTACTTC.

This sequence joins TRBV5-1 and TRBJ1-1, with TRBD1 as a possible D gene (5 bases). This CDR3 comprises 14 residues. Germline V CDR1 and CDR2: SGHRS, YFSETQ. The germline V and J ends were trimmed by 0 bases and 5 bases, with 11 bases remaining between them. CDR3 sequence reads: CASSLDEGRTEAFF. The CDR3 DNA sequence: TGCGCCAGCAGCTTGGATGAGGGGCGAACTGAAGCTTTCTTT.

The chain is built from TRBV11-3 and TRBJ2-7; no clear D gene. V was cut by 2 bases and J by 5 bases, with 4 bases left in between. This CDR3 is built from 11 residues. CDR1 and CDR2 (germline): SGHNT, YENEEA. The CDR3 reads CASSLLDEQYF. CDR3 nucleotides: TGTGCCAGCAGCTTATTAGACGAGCAGTACTTC.

The chain combines TRBV19 with TRBJ2-1; TRBD2 agrees at 11 bases. CDR1 and CDR2 (germline): LNHDA, SQIVND (reference sequence). V was pared by 1 base and J by 3 bases, with 5 bases of the junction left unmatched. This CDR3 contains 17 residues. CDR3 sequence reads: CASSIVLGTSGYNEQFF. Written as DNA, the CDR3 is TGTGCCAGTAGTATAGTCTTGGGGACTAGCGGCTACAATGAGCAGTTCTTC.

The chain uses TRBV7-2 and TRBJ2-7; D is unresolved. The V end lost 1 base, the J end lost 6 bases, and 13 bases lay between the germline ends. This CDR3 has 14 amino acids. Germline values: CDR1 SGHTA, CDR2 FQGNSA. CDR3 sequence: CASSLGPTPFEQYF. The CDR3 nucleotides are TGTGCCAGCAGCTTAGGTCCGACGCCGTTCGAGCAGTACTTC.

Remarks on this clone: This could be a read error, since a much larger clone is one nucleotide away. The V call is TRBV6-1, the J call TRBJ1-1; D is uncertain. The CDR3 is 12 residues long. Trimming removed 5 bases from V and 5 bases from J, with 9 bases in between. In germline, CDR1 is MNHNS, CDR2 SASEGT. The CDR3 bases are TGTGCCAGCAGTTATGGAGGGACTGAAGCTTTCTTT. Translated, it gives CASSYGGTEAFF.

This sequence joins TRBV10-3 and TRBJ1-1; TRBD1 is a possible D gene (5 bases). V lost 0 bases and J 1 base, leaving 12 bases between the germline ends. This CDR3 region has 16 residues. Per the germline V gene, CDR1 is ENHRY and CDR2 is SYGVKD. CDR3 in amino acids: CAISESGGRSNTEAFF. In nucleotides, the CDR3 is TGTGCCATCAGTGAGTCGGGGGGACGCTCGAACACTGAAGCTTTCTTT.

The chain carries TRBV13 and TRBJ2-7; D is unclear. Germline CDR1 reads PRHDT; CDR2 reads FYEKMQ (reference sequence). With 4 bases removed from V and 6 bases from J, the gap between germline ends came to 13 bases. The CDR3 totals 13 residues. CDR3 loop: CASSSHQPSEQYF. Here the CDR3 DNA reads TGTGCCAGCAGCTCACACCAACCCTCCGAGCAGTACTTC.

CDR3 protein: CASSHRTGGVNGYTF. The CDR3 DNA reads as TGTGCCAGCAGTCATAGGACAGGGGGAGTGAATGGCTACACCTTC. The chain is built from TRBV28 and TRBJ1-2, with TRBD1 identical over 10 bases. The CDR3 extends over 15 amino acids. CDR1 and CDR2 from the germline V gene are MDHEN and SYDVKM. The V and J ends lost 5 bases and 6 bases, in that order; junction bases with no gene match: 9.

The rearrangement joins TRBV27 to TRBJ1-5; D not certain. V lost 1 base to trimming and J lost 2 bases, with 12 bases between them. The CDR3 loop spans 16 amino acids. Germline V gene sequence: CDR1 MNHEY, CDR2 SMNVEV (reference sequence). CDR3 coding DNA: TGTGCCAGCAGTTTATATCCGGGTAGGGGCAATCAGCCCCAGCATTTT. Translating it yields CASSLYPGRGNQPQHF.

J is TRBJ1-2 and V is TRBV1; TRBD1 was called by the table and not checked on the DNA. TRBV1 is assigned pseudogene status. There are 12 residues in the CDR3. In DNA, the CDR3 is TGCACCAGCAGCCAAGAGCGGACGACAGGCACCTTC. As protein: CTSSQERTTGTF.

The V gene is TRBV7-2, the J gene TRBJ2-5; D possibly corresponds to TRBD1 (6 bases). This CDR3 is built from 16 residues. The V end was cut by 2 bases, the J end by 3 bases, with 16 bases between. In germline, CDR1 is SGHTA, CDR2 FQGNSA. CDR3 DNA: TGTGCCAGCAGCTTAAACAGGGCCGGGCGAGAAGAGACCCAGTACTTC. Translation gives CASSLNRAGREETQYF.

The chain uses TRBV20-1 and TRBJ2-1, with D hard to call. The V and J ends lost 5 bases and 8 bases respectively, with 4 bases between them. Germline CDR1 reads DFQATT; CDR2 reads SNEGSKA (reference sequence). This CDR3 has 9 amino acids. DNA of the CDR3: TGCAGTGCTGGTGATGAGCAGTTCTTC. Translating it yields CSAGDEQFF.

The chain couples TRBV6-5 to TRBJ2-4, with D uncertain. CDR1 is MNHEY, CDR2 SVGAGI, per germline. The CDR3 is made up of 14 amino acids. Trimming shortened V by 4 bases and J by 0 bases, and 7 bases separated the two germline ends. CDR3 in amino acids: CASSSQLAKNIQYF. In nucleotides, the CDR3 is TGTGCCAGCAGTTCGCAACTAGCCAAAAACATTCAGTACTTC.

The chain combines TRBV5-1 with TRBJ2-2; D may be TRBD2 (5 bases). CDR1 SGHRS and CDR2 YFSETQ come from the germline V gene. The V and J ends lost 4 bases and 4 bases respectively, with 11 bases between them. The CDR3 contains 14 residues. CDR3 DNA: TGCGCCAGCAGCCAGCTTCGGGGCACCGGGGAGCTGTTTTTT. Translated, it gives CASSQLRGTGELFF.

The chain has TRBV7-2 and TRBJ2-3, with 9 bases identical to TRBD2. The CDR3 contains 16 residues. Trimming cost V 1 base and J 2 bases; bases outside gene matches: 4. Germline CDR1 reads SGHTA; CDR2 reads FQGNSA. The CDR3 is CASSLGGLADTDTQYF. CDR3 DNA: TGTGCCAGCAGCTTAGGGGGACTAGCCGACACAGATACGCAGTATTTT.